This T cell receptor beta chain emerged from a study of blood T cell repertoires in COVID-19. Background on the study: From the United States, Italy and Spain came samples of acute and convalescent COVID-19. PBMCs, B-cell-depleted T cells, or T cells were the source of the cDNA or gDNA that made up the material.

The germline CDR1 and CDR2 sequences are SGHTA and FQGNSA. J gave up 3 bases and V 3 bases, and 3 bases lay outside the gene matches. The CDR3 runs 16 residues. Original methodology: Reference gene primer amplification gave nucleated cell count estimates. Data came from immunoSEQ multiplex PCR; TCRdb stores just in-frame clones and leaves some out. That table furnishes V, J and clone size, whereas the DNA furnished D and trimming. The sample yields tens of thousands of clones, about nine tenths seen once. The chain is built from TRBV7-2 and TRBJ2-5, with 14 bases fitting TRBD2. Sequenced input: peripheral blood. This TCR was recovered from a woman aged 45-59 years in a cohort sampled during active COVID-19. The DNA for the CDR3 is TGTGCCAGCAGCTTGGGACTAGCGGGGGCAAAAGAGACCCAGTACTTC. This sequence encodes CASSLGLAGAKETQYF. Full variable domain (missing parts from reference TRBV7-2 and TRBJ2-5): GAGVSQSPSNKVTEKGKDVELRCDPISGHTALYWYRQSLGQGLEFLIYFQGNSAPDKSGLPSDRFSAERTGGSVSTLTIQRTQQEDSAVYLCASSLGLAGAKETQYFGPGTRLLVL.